Presented here are 17 T cell receptor beta chains from one specimen sequenced in a study of blood T cell repertoires in COVID-19. Data came from immunoSEQ multiplex PCR; TCRdb stores just in-frame clones and leaves some out. The profile shows under 200,000 clones, about 87% of them singletons. Sequencing was done on a sample of peripheral blood. These receptors all come from a man between 60 and 75 years old with COVID-19, enrolled during active disease.

This clone was seen only once. The rearrangement uses TRBV14 and TRBJ2-1, with TRBD1 as a possible D gene (6 bases). This CDR3 region has 18 residues. From germline, CDR1 is SGHDN and CDR2 FVKESK. V shed 1 base and J shed 4 bases, with 20 bases lying between them. CDR3 sequence reads: CASSQAFFGQISYNEQFF. As DNA, the CDR3 is TGTGCCAGCAGCCAAGCCTTCTTCGGACAGATCTCTTACAATGAGCAGTTCTTC. Drawing the rest from reference TRBV14 and TRBJ2-1, the complete variable domain is EAGVTQFPSHSVIEKGQTVTLRCDPISGHDNLYWYRRVMGKEIKFLLHFVKESKQDESGMPNNRFLAERTGGTYSTLKVQPAELEDSGVYFCASSQAFFGQISYNEQFFGPGTRLTVL.

The gene calls are TRBV14 and TRBJ1-3; the D is unclear. Germline V gene lookup returns CDR1 SGHDN and CDR2 FVKESK. This CDR3 is 16 amino acids long. Trimming cost V 5 bases and J 0 bases, with 14 bases left between them. The CDR3 coding sequence is TGTGCCAGCAGCGTTCGTCGTGAACTCTCTGGAAACACCATATATTTT. It encodes CASSVRRELSGNTIYF. The entire variable domain, with the rest obtained from reference TRBV14 and TRBJ1-3, is as follows: EAGVTQFPSHSVIEKGQTVTLRCDPISGHDNLYWYRRVMGKEIKFLLHFVKESKQDESGMPNNRFLAERTGGTYSTLKVQPAELEDSGVYFCASSVRRELSGNTIYFGEGSWLTVV.

This sequence joins TRBV28 and TRBJ1-1; 12 bases are a match to TRBD1. The CDR3 contains 16 residues. Germline CDR1 and CDR2: MDHEN and SYDVKM. With V trimmed by 2 bases and J by 6 bases, 7 bases remained unmatched. In DNA, the CDR3 is TGTGCCAGCAGTTTACCCAGCCGGGACAGGGGGCCTGAAGCTTTCTTT. Its translation is CASSLPSRDRGPEAFF.

This clone was seen just once. This chain joins TRBV3-1 (or the pseudogene TRBV3-2) and TRBJ2-4; 11 positions match TRBD2. The V segment lost 6 bases and the J segment 1 base; nucleotides outside the gene matches: 2. The length of the CDR3 is 15 residues. Germline CDR1 reads LGHDT; CDR2 reads YNNKEL (reference sequence). The DNA for the CDR3 is TGTGCCAGCAGTCCTAGCGGGGGGGCCAAAAACATTCAGTACTTC. Its translation: CASSPSGGAKNIQYF.

The chain is built from TRBV28 and TRBJ2-3; 7 bases align to TRBD2. CDR3 size: 15 residues. Trimming removed 7 bases from V and 3 bases from J; junction bases left unmatched: 10. The germline gives CDR1 MDHEN, CDR2 SYDVKM. This CDR3 reads CASTQWGGSTDTQYF. CDR3 in DNA: TGTGCCAGCACTCAATGGGGGGGATCTACAGATACGCAGTATTTT. Full variable domain (missing parts from reference TRBV28 and TRBJ2-3): DVKVTQSSRYLVKRTGEKVFLECVQDMDHENMFWYRQDPGLGLRLIYFSYDVKMKEKGDIPEGYSVSREKKERFSLILESASTNQTSMYLCASTQWGGSTDTQYFGPGTRLTVL.

This sequence joins TRBV18 and TRBJ1-2; 7 bases line up with TRBD1. The germline V gene encodes CDR1 KGHSH and CDR2 LQKENI. With V trimmed by 1 base and J by 5 bases, 4 bases remained unmatched. The CDR3 contains 14 residues. The CDR3 loop is CASSPQGAEYGYTF. The CDR3, as DNA: TGTGCCAGCTCACCACAGGGGGCGGAATATGGCTACACCTTC.

The chain uses TRBV15 and TRBJ1-1; D is possibly TRBD1 (6 bases). This CDR3 is built from 14 residues. Germline-derived CDR1 and CDR2 are LNHNV and YYDKDF (reference sequence). V was clipped by 5 bases and J by 1 base, with 11 bases between them. The CDR3 loop is CATSGGQRNTEAFF. Written as DNA, the CDR3 is TGTGCCACCAGCGGCGGACAGAGGAACACTGAAGCTTTCTTT.

The chain is built from TRBV19 and TRBJ2-1, with TRBD2 matching 14 bases. CDR1 is LNHDA and CDR2 is SQIVND in the germline V gene (reference sequence). The ends lost 4 bases at V and 10 bases at J; junction bases unmatched: 6. The CDR3 is 15 residues long. CDR3 DNA: TGTGCCAGTAGTACGACTAGCGGGAGGGCATTAGAGCAGTTCTTC. This encodes CASSTTSGRALEQFF.

This clone has only one observation. V and J are TRBV30 and TRBJ1-4; weak D call: TRBD1 (6 bases). Germline V lookup: CDR1 GTSNPN, CDR2 SVGIG (reference sequence). The CDR3 runs 14 residues. The DNA of the CDR3 is TGTGCTTTAGCGCAGGGGTCAACTAATGAAAAACTGTTTTTT. Its protein is CALAQGSTNEKLFF.

This clone appeared a single time. V usage is TRBV7-3 and J usage is TRBJ1-1, with no clear D. There are 13 residues in the CDR3. Germline V gene lookup returns CDR1 SGHTA and CDR2 FQGTGA. The V gene lost 1 base and the J gene lost 1 base, with 4 bases spanning the gap. This CDR3 is CASSLIQNTEAFF. For the CDR3, the DNA is TGTGCCAGCAGCTTAATACAGAACACTGAAGCTTTCTTT.

V and J are TRBV7-6 and TRBJ1-1; D unclear. Germline V lookup: CDR1 SGHVS, CDR2 FNYEAQ. This CDR3 is built from 15 residues. V dropped 5 bases and J dropped 0 bases, with 13 bases sitting between them. The CDR3 bases are TGTGCCAGCAGCCCACTTGGCGACTTGAACACTGAAGCTTTCTTT. It is translated as CASSPLGDLNTEAFF. Full variable domain (outside the CDR3, taken from reference TRBV7-6 and TRBJ1-1): GAGVSQSPRYKVTKRGQDVALRCDPISGHVSLYWYRQALGQGPEFLTYFNYEAQQDKSGLPNDRFSAERPEGSISTLTIQRTEQRDSAMYRCASSPLGDLNTEAFFGQGTRLTVV.

The rearrangement joins TRBV5-1 to TRBJ2-3; a weak D match, TRBD2 (6 bases). The CDR3 covers 17 residues. V dropped 4 bases and J dropped 0 bases, with 18 bases sitting between them. Germline V gene sequence: CDR1 SGHRS, CDR2 YFSETQ. DNA of the CDR3: TGCGCCAGCAGCCTTCCAATAGGAGGGCGTAGCACAGATACGCAGTATTTT. Translation gives CASSLPIGGRSTDTQYF.

The V call is TRBV11-2, the J call TRBJ2-1; 7 nucleotides line up with TRBD2. V dropped 0 bases and J dropped 8; count of bases not matched to a gene: 4. Germline lookup yields CDR1 SGHAT and CDR2 FQNNGV. CDR3 size: 14 residues. The CDR3 DNA follows: TGTGCCAGCAGCTTAGATCCGGGAGGCGATGAGCAGTTCTTC. As protein: CASSLDPGGDEQFF. Supplemented by reference TRBV11-2 and TRBJ2-1, the full variable domain reads EAGVAQSPRYKIIEKRQSVAFWCNPISGHATLYWYQQILGQGPKLLIQFQNNGVVDDSQLPKDRFSAERLKGVDSTLKIQPAKLEDSAVYLCASSLDPGGDEQFFGPGTRLTVL.

A word on this clone: The sample holds other DNA sequences that translate to the same CDR3. DNA for the CDR3: TGTGCCAGCAGCCAAGGCAGGACTGAAGCTTTCTTT. This translates into CASSQGRTEAFF. The J gene is TRBJ1-1, the V gene TRBV3-1 (or the pseudogene TRBV3-2); the D is unclear. From germline, CDR1 is LGHDT and CDR2 YNNKEL (reference sequence). V was cut by 1 base and J by 5 bases, with 5 bases left in between. This CDR3 contains 12 residues.

The V call is TRBV27, the J call TRBJ1-2, with a weak D call TRBD1 (5 bases). V lost 2 bases, J lost 6 bases, and 16 bases lay in between. The CDR3 covers 15 residues. Germline V gene sequence: CDR1 MNHEY, CDR2 SMNVEV (reference sequence). This CDR3 is CASSLRRRARDGYTF. The CDR3 coding sequence is TGTGCCAGCAGTTTACGCCGCAGGGCCCGGGATGGCTACACCTTC.

The chain joins TRBV7-2 to TRBJ1-1; possibly TRBD1 for D (5 bases). Trimming removed 5 bases at V and 13 bases at J, with 29 bases between. The CDR3 is made up of 16 amino acids. Germline V gene data show CDR1 as SGHTA and CDR2 as FQGNSA. Here the CDR3 DNA reads TGTGCCAGCAGCGTAGATTCAACCGGGACTACATATAGGGGTTTCTTT. Protein: CASSVDSTGTTYRGFF.

The chain has TRBV19 and TRBJ2-7; 8 nucleotides line up with TRBD2. Germline V lookup: CDR1 LNHDA, CDR2 SQIVND (reference sequence). J gave up 4 bases and V 5 bases, and 7 bases lay outside the gene matches. The CDR3 is 14 residues long. The DNA of the CDR3 is TGTGCCAGTAGTCCTAGCGGGTGGATGTACGAGCAGTACTTC. Translation gives CASSPSGWMYEQYF. Full variable domain (rest looked up from reference TRBV19 and TRBJ2-7): DGGITQSPKYLFRKEGQNVTLSCEQNLNHDAMYWYRQDPGQGLRLIYYSQIVNDFQKGDIAEGYSVSREKKESFPLTVTSAQKNPTAFYLCASSPSGWMYEQYFGPGTRLTVT.